This T cell receptor beta chain is drawn from a study of T cell changes during pregnancy in multiple sclerosis. The germline V and J ends were trimmed by 6 bases and 5 bases, with 5 bases remaining between them. Germline CDR1 reads MNHEY; CDR2 reads SVGAGI. CDR3 length: 11 amino acids. This table comes from immunoSEQ multiplex PCR, and its TCRdb copy is limited to in-frame clones, with some not included. This sample yields tens of thousands of clones, of which 90% to 95% are seen a single time; 0.6% to 0.8% belongs to the top ten. The TCR was taken from a female donor in good health, enrolled as a control in a pregnancy study. Here the sequenced sample was peripheral blood, taken in the third trimester of pregnancy. The V gene is TRBV6-5, the J gene TRBJ2-1; D ambiguous. CDR3 DNA sequence: TGTGCCAGCAGCCGAGACAATGAGCAGTTCTTC. Protein: CASSRDNEQFF.